One T cell receptor (beta chain) is described in this entry. Its antigen remains unknown. This table comes from immunoSEQ multiplex PCR, and its TCRdb copy is limited to in-frame clones, with some not included. The table has roughly 330,000 clones, approximately 86% seen once. The data derive from a study of cytomegalovirus exposure and HLA in healthy donors. The V gene's germline CDR1 is MNHEY and CDR2 SMNVEV (reference sequence). The V end lost 5 bases, the J end lost 5 bases, and 15 bases lay between the germline ends. The CDR3 loop spans 15 amino acids. The study's findings and limits: Rare TCR sequences predominated, though certain public TCRs were found in many donors. The study listed about 150 cytomegalovirus-associated TCR beta chains.

The receptor's source is a woman aged 25 to 39 in good health and CMV-seropositive. The V gene is TRBV27, the J gene TRBJ2-2; TRBD2 is a possible D gene (7 bases). What was sequenced was PBMCs. The CDR3 region is CASSAPRGATGELFF. The CDR3 region has the DNA TGTGCCAGCAGTGCCCCTCGGGGGGCGACCGGGGAGCTGTTTTTT.